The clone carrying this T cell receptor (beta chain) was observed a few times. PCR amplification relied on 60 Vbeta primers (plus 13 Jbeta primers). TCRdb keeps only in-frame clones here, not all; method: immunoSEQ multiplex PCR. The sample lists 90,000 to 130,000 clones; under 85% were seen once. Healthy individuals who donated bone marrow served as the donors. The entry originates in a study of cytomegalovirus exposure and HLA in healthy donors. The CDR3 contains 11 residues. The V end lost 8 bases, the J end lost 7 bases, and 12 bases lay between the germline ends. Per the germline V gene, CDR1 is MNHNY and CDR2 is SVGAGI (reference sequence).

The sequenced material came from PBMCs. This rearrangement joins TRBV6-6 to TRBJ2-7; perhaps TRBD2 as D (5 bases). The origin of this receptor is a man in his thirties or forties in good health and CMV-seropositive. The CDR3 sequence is CASGRGREQYF. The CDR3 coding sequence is TGTGCCAGCGGGAGAGGACGGGAGCAGTACTTC.